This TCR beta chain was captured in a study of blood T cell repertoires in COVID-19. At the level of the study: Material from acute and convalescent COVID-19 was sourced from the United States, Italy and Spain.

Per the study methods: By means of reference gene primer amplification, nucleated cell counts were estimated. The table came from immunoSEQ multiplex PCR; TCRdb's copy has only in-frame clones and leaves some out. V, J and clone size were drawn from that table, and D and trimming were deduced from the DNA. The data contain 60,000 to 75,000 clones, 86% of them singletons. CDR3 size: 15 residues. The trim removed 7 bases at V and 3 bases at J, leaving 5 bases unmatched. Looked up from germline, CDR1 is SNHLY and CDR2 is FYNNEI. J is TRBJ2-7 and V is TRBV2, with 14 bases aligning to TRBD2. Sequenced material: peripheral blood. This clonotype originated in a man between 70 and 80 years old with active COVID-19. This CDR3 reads CASTAGLAGVYEQYF. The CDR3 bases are TGTGCCAGCACCGCGGGACTAGCGGGAGTCTACGAGCAGTACTTC.